The 8 T cell receptor beta chains reported below all come from one sample, sequenced in a study of blood T cell repertoires in COVID-19. Method: immunoSEQ multiplex PCR; TCRdb's copy keeps in-frame clones and lacks some. The table lists 80,000 to 95,000 clones, 70% to 90% of them singletons, with around 12% in the top ten. Specimen: peripheral blood. The receptors derive from a human donor in a cohort sampled during active COVID-19.

This chain uses TRBV5-5 with TRBJ1-5; maybe TRBD1 (5 bases). Germline V gene data show CDR1 as SGHKS and CDR2 as YYEKEE (reference sequence). This CDR3 spans 16 amino acids. V lost 0 bases and J 2 bases, leaving 12 bases between the germline ends. CDR3 amino acids: CASSLVAGQGNQPQHF. CDR3 bases: TGTGCCAGCAGCTTGGTTGCAGGGCAGGGCAATCAGCCCCAGCATTTT.

The V call is TRBV20-1, the J call TRBJ1-2; D is undetermined. Germline assignment: CDR1 DFQATT and CDR2 SNEGSKA (reference sequence). V lost 5 bases and J lost 1, with 5 bases in between. There are 11 residues in the CDR3. This chain's CDR3 is CSAGNNYGYTF. Here the CDR3 DNA reads TGCAGTGCTGGCAATAACTATGGCTACACCTTC.

This chain uses TRBV7-8 with TRBJ2-5; no clear D gene. Deletions cut 5 bases from V and 0 bases from J, with 13 bases between. There are 15 residues in the CDR3. Germline values: CDR1 SGHVS, CDR2 FQNEAQ. DNA for the CDR3: TGTGCCAGCAGCCAAAAAATGGCAGACCAAGAGACCCAGTACTTC. It specifies CASSQKMADQETQYF.

This rearrangement joins TRBV27 to TRBJ1-2, with D unclear. Germline assignment: CDR1 MNHEY and CDR2 SMNVEV (reference sequence). This CDR3 comprises 13 residues. V lost 8 bases and J 4 bases, leaving 14 bases between the germline ends. CDR3 sequence (DNA): TGTGCCAGCGCGCGTGGGAGCGGCTATGGCTACACCTTC. Translated, it gives CASARGSGYGYTF.

The CDR3 reads CASSYEAYEQYF. The CDR3 DNA reads TGTGCCAGCAGTTACGAGGCGTACGAGCAGTACTTC. The chain carries TRBV6-2 or TRBV6-3 and TRBJ2-7; D is unclear. This CDR3 is 12 amino acids long. From germline, CDR1 is MNHEY and CDR2 SVGEGT. Trimming removed 2 bases from V and 4 bases from J, with 6 bases in between.

This clone was recorded only once. V gene TRBV2 combines with J gene TRBJ2-7; TRBD1 aligns across 7 bases. The CDR3 contains 14 residues. After removal of 3 bases from V and 6 bases from J, the junction contained 8 bases not matched to a gene. Germline loops: CDR1 SNHLY, CDR2 FYNNEI. CDR3 loop: CASSESGQSSEQYF. The CDR3 coding sequence is TGTGCCAGCAGTGAGTCGGGACAGAGTAGCGAGCAGTACTTC. Filled out from reference TRBV2 and TRBJ2-7, the complete variable domain reads EPEVTQTPSHQVTQMGQEVILRCVPISNHLYFYWYRQILGQKVEFLVSFYNNEISEKSEIFDDQFSVERPDGSNFTLKIRSTKLEDSAMYFCASSESGQSSEQYFGPGTRLTVT.

J is TRBJ2-5 and V is TRBV6-2 or TRBV6-3; a possible D gene is TRBD2 (5 bases). With 6 bases removed from V and 1 base from J, the gap between germline ends came to 9 bases. CDR3 length: 13 amino acids. CDR1 is MNHEY and CDR2 is SVGEGT in the germline V gene. This CDR3 reads CASSRTVQETQYF. The CDR3 nucleotides read TGTGCCAGCAGCCGGACTGTCCAAGAGACCCAGTACTTC.

The chain combines TRBV30 with TRBJ2-2, with 9 bases identical to TRBD2. Trimming removed 3 bases from V and 6 bases from J; junction bases left unmatched: 17. Germline lookup yields CDR1 GTSNPN and CDR2 SVGIG (reference sequence). The CDR3 is 18 amino acids. The CDR3 nucleotides read TGTGCCTGGAGATATACCCGCGGGGGGGCCAGCGAGGCCGGGGAGCTGTTTTTT. It translates to CAWRYTRGGASEAGELFF.